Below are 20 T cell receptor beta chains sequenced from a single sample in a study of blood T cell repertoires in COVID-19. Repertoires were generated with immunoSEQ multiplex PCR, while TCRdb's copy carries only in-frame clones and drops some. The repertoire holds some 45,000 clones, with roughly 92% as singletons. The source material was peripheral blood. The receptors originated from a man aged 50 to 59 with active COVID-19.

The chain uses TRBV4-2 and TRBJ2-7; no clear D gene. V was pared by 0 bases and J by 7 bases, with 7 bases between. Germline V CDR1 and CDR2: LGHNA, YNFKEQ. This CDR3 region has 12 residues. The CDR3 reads CASSQDRVEQYF. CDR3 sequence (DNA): TGTGCCAGCAGCCAAGATCGAGTTGAGCAGTACTTC.

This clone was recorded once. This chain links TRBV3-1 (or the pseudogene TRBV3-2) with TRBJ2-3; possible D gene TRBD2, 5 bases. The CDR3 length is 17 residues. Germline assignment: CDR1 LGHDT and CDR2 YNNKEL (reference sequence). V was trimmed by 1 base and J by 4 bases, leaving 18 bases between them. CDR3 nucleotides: TGTGCCAGCAGCCAAGTGTTGCCGGGCCGGGGTGCAGATACGCAGTATTTT. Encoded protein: CASSQVLPGRGADTQYF.

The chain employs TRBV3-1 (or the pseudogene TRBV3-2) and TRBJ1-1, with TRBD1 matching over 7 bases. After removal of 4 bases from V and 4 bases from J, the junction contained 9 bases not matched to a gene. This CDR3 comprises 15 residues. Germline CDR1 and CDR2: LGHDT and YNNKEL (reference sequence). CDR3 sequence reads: CASSPVTGYRTEAFF. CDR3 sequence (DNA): TGTGCCAGCAGCCCAGTGACAGGGTATCGCACTGAAGCTTTCTTT.

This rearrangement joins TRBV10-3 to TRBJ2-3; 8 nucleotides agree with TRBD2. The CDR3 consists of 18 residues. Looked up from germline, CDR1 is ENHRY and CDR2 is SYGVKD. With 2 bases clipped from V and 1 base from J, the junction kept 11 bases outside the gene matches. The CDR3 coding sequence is TGTGCCATCAGTGAGGAACAGGGCGGTAGCGGGGGCACAGATACGCAGTATTTT. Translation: CAISEEQGGSGGTDTQYF.

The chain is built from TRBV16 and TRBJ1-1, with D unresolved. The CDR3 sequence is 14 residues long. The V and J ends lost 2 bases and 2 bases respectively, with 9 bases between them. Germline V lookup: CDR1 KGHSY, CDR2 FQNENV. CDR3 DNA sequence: TGTGCCAGCAGCCAAGCAGGAGGTAACACTGAAGCTTTCTTT. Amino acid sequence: CASSQAGGNTEAFF.

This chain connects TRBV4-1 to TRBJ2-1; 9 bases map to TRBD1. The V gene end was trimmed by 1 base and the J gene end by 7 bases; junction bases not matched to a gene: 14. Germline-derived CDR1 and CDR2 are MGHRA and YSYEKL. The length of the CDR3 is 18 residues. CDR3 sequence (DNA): TGCGCCAGCAGCCAAGCTCAGGGGGGGACAGGGTCTGCGAATGAGCAGTTCTTC. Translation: CASSQAQGGTGSANEQFF.

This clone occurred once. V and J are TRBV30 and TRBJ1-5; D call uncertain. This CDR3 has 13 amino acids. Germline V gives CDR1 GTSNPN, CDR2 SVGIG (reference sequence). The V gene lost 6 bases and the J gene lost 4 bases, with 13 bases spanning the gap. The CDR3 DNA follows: TGTGCCTGCGGAGGAGAAATTAATCAGCCCCAGCATTTT. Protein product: CACGGEINQPQHF.

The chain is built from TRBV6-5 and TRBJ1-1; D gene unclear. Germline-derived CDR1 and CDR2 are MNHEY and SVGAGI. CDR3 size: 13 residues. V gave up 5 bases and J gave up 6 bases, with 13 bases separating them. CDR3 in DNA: TGTGCCAGCAGTCGGCTTTCCGGGGCTGAAGCTTTCTTT. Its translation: CASSRLSGAEAFF.

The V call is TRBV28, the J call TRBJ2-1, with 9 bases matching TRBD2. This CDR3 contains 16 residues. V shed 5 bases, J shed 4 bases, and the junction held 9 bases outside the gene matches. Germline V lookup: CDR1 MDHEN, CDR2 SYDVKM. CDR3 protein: CASSRAGTSFYNEQFF. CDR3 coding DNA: TGTGCCAGCAGTCGGGCCGGGACTAGCTTTTACAATGAGCAGTTCTTC.

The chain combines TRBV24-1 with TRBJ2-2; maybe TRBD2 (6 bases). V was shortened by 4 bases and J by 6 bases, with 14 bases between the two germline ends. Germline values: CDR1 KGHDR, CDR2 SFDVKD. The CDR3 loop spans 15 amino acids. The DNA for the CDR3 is TGTGCCACCAGTGACCCCGGAGGGGCCCCCGGGGAGCTGTTTTTT. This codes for CATSDPGGAPGELFF.

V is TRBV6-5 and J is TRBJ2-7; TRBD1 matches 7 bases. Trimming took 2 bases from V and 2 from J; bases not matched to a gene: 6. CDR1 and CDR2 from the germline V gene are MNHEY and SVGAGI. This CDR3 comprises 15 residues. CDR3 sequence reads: CASSYRNRGTYEQYF. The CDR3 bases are TGTGCCAGCAGTTACAGAAACAGGGGAACCTACGAGCAGTACTTC.

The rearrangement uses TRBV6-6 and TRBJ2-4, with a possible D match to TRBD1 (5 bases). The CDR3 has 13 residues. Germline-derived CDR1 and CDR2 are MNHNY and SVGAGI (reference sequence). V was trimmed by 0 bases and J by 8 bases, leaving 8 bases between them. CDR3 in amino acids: CASSYSTRDIQYF. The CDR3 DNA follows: TGTGCCAGCAGTTACTCGACCAGGGACATTCAGTACTTC.

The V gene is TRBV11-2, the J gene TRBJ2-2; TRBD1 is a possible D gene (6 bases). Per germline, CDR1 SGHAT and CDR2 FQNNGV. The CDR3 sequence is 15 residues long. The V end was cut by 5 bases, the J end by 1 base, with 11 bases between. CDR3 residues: CASSIQGRNTGELFF. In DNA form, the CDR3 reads TGTGCCAGCAGCATCCAGGGGAGGAACACCGGGGAGCTGTTTTTT.

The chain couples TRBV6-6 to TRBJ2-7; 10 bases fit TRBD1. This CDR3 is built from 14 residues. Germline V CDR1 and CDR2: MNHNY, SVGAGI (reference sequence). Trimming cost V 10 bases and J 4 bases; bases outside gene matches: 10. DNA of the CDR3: TGTGCCACGAAAGCGGGACAGGGGACTTACGAGCAGTACTTC. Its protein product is CATKAGQGTYEQYF.

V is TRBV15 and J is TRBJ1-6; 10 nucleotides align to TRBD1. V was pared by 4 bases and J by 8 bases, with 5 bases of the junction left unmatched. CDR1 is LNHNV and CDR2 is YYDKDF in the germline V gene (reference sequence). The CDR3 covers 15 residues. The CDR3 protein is CATSTSGTGDSPLHF. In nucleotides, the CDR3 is TGTGCCACCAGCACCTCCGGGACAGGGGATTCACCCCTCCACTTT.

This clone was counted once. The CDR3 spells CASSLTNSGHYEQYF. The CDR3 nucleotides are TGTGCCAGCAGCCTTACTAATAGCGGACACTACGAGCAGTACTTC. The V gene is TRBV3-1 (or the pseudogene TRBV3-2), the J gene TRBJ2-7, with a weak D call TRBD2 (6 bases). V dropped 4 bases and J dropped 3 bases, with 16 bases sitting between them. The CDR3 consists of 15 residues. Germline V gene lookup returns CDR1 LGHDT and CDR2 YNNKEL (reference sequence).

CDR3: CATSIDTGGTQYF. The CDR3 coding sequence is TGTGCCACCAGCATCGACACAGGGGGGACCCAGTACTTC. V and J are TRBV15 and TRBJ2-5, with TRBD1 matching 8 bases. The V and J ends lost 4 bases and 7 bases, in that order; junction bases with no gene match: 5. CDR1 and CDR2 from the germline V gene are LNHNV and YYDKDF (reference sequence). The CDR3 is 13 amino acids.

CDR3 residues: CASTKDTTVYSNQPQHF. As DNA, the CDR3 is TGTGCCAGCACCAAAGACACAACCGTTTATAGCAATCAGCCCCAGCATTTT. This chain joins TRBV2 and TRBJ1-5; no definite D call. Trimming removed 7 bases from V and 0 bases from J, with 19 bases in between. The CDR3 consists of 17 residues. Germline CDR1 reads SNHLY; CDR2 reads FYNNEI.

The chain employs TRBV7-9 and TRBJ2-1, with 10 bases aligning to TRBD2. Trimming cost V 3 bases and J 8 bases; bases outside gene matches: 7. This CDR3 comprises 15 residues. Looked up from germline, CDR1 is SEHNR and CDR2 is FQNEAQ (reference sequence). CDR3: CASSFQLAGSDEQFF. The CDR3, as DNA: TGTGCCAGCAGCTTCCAACTAGCGGGAAGCGATGAGCAGTTCTTC.

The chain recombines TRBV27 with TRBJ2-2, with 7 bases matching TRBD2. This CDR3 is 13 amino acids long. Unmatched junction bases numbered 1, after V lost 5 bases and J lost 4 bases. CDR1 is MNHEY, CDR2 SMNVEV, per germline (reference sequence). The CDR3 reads CASSAGVTGELFF. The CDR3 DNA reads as TGTGCCAGCAGTGCGGGGGTCACCGGGGAGCTGTTTTTT.